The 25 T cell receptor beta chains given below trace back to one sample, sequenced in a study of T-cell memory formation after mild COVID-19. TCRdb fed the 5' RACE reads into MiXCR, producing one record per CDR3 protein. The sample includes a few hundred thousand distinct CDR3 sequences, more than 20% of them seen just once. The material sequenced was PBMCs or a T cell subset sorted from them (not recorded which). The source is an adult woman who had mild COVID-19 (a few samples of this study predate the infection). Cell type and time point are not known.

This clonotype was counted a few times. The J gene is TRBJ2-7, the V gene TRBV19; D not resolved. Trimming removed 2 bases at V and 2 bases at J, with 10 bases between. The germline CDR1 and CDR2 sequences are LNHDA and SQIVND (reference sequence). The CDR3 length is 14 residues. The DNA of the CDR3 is TGTGCCAGTAGTATACGTGGCAGGCCCTACGAGCAGTACTTC. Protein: CASSIRGRPYEQYF.

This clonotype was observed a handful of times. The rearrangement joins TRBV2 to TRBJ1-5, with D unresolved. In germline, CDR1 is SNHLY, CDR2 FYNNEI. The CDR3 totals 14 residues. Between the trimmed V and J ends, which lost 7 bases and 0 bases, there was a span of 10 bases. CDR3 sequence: CASTRSASNQPQHF. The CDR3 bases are TGTGCCAGCACCCGGTCGGCTAGCAATCAGCCCCAGCATTTT. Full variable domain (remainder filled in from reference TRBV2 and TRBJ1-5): EPEVTQTPSHQVTQMGQEVILRCVPISNHLYFYWYRQILGQKVEFLVSFYNNEISEKSEIFDDQFSVERPDGSNFTLKIRSTKLEDSAMYFCASTRSASNQPQHFGDGTRLSIL.

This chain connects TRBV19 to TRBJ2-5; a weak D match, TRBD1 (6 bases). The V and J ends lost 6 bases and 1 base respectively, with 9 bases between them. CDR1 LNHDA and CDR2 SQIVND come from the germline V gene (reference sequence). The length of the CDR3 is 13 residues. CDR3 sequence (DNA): TGTGCCAGTAGGGGACAAAGCCAAGAGACCCAGTACTTC. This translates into CASRGQSQETQYF.

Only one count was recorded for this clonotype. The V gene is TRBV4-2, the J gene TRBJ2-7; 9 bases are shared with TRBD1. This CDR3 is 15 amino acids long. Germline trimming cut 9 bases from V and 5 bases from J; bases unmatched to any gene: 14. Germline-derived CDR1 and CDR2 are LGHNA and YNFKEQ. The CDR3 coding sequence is TGTGCCAGTTCGGAGGAAAACAGGGGGCTCAACGAGCAGTACTTC. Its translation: CASSEENRGLNEQYF.

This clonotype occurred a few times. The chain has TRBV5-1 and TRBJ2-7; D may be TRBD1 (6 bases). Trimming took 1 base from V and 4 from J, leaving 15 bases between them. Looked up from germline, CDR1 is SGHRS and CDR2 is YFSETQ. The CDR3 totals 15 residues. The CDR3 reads CASSLTGKLEYEQYF. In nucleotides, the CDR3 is TGCGCCAGCAGCTTGACAGGGAAACTCGAATACGAGCAGTACTTC.

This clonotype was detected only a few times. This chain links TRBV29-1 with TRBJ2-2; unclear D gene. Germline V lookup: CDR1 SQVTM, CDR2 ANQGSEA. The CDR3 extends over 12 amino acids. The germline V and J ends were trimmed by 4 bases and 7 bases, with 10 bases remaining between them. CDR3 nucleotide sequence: TGCAGCGTTGTTATTTTAGGCGGGGAGCTGTTTTTT. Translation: CSVVILGGELFF.

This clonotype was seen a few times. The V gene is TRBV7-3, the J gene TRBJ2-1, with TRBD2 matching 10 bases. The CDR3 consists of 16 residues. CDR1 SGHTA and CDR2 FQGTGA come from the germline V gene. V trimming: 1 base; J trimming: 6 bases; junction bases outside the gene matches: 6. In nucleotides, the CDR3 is TGTGCCAGCAGCTTAATCCTAGCGGGAGTTGGCAATGAGCAGTTCTTC. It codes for CASSLILAGVGNEQFF.

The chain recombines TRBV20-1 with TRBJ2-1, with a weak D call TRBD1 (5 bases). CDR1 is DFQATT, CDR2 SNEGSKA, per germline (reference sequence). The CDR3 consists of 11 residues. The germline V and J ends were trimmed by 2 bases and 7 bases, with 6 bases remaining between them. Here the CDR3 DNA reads TGCAGTGCTAGACAGGGAAATGAGCAGTTCTTC. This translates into CSARQGNEQFF.

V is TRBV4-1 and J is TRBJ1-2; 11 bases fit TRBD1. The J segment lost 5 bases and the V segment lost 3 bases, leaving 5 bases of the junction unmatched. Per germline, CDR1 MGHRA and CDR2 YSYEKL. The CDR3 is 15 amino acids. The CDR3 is CASSHGGQGEYGYTF. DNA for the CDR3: TGCGCCAGCAGCCATGGGGGACAGGGGGAATATGGCTACACCTTC.

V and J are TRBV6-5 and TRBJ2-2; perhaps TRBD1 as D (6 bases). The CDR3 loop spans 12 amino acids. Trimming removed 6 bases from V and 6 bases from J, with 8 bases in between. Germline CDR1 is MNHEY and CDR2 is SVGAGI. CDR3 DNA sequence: TGTGCCAGCAGAGCAGGGGCCGGGGAGCTGTTTTTT. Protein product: CASRAGAGELFF.

The CDR3 DNA is TGTGCCAGCAGACCAGTAGCGGGAGCTGGGGATACGCAGTATTTT. It encodes CASRPVAGAGDTQYF. The chain joins TRBV12-3 or TRBV12-4 to TRBJ2-3, with 9 bases matching TRBD2. This CDR3 is 15 amino acids long. The junction had 10 bases not matched to a gene; V was cut back by 6 bases and J by 6 bases.

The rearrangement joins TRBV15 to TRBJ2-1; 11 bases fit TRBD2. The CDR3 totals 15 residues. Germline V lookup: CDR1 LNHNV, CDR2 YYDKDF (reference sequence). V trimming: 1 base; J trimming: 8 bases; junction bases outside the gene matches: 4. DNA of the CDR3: TGTGCCACCAGCAGAGGACTAGCGGGAAAACATGAGCAGTTCTTC. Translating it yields CATSRGLAGKHEQFF.

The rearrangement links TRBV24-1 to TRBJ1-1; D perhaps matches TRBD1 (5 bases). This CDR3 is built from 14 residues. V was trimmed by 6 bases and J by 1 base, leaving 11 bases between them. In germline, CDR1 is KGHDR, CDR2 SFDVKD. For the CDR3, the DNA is TGTGCCACCAGTCCGGGGACGGAGAACACTGAAGCTTTCTTT. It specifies CATSPGTENTEAFF.

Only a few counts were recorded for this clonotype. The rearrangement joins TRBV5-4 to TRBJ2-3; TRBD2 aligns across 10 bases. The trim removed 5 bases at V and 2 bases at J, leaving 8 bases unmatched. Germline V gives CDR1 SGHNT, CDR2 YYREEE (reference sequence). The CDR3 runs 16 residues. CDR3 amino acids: CASRLGTSAPTDTQYF. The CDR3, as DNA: TGTGCCAGCAGGCTCGGGACTAGCGCTCCCACAGATACGCAGTATTTT.

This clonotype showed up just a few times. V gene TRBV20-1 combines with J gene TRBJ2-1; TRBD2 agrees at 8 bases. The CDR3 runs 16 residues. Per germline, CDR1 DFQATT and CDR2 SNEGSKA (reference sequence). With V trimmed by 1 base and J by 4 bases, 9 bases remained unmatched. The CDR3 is CSARASGSGFYNEQFF. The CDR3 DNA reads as TGCAGTGCTAGAGCCAGCGGGAGCGGCTTTTACAATGAGCAGTTCTTC.

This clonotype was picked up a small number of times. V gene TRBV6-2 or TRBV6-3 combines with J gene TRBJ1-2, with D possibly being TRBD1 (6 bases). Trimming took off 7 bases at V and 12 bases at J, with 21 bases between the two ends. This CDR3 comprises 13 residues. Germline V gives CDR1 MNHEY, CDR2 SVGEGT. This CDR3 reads CASNKGRGLEHTF. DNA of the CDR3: TGTGCCAGCAATAAAGGTCGGGGGCTCGAGCACACCTTC.

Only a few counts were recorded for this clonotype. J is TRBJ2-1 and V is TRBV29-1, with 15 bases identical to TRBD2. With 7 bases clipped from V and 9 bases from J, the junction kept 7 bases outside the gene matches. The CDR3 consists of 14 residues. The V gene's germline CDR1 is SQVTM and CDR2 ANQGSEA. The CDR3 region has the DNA TGCAGCGCCAGGACTAGCGGGGGGGCGGGTGAGCAGTTCTTC. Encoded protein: CSARTSGGAGEQFF.

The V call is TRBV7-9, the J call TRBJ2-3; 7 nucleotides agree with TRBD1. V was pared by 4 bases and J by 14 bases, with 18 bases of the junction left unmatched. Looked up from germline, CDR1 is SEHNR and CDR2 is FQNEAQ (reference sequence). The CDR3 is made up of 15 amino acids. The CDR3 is CASSSTVDREKWWYF. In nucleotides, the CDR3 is TGTGCCAGCAGCTCGACCGTCGACAGGGAGAAGTGGTGGTATTTT.

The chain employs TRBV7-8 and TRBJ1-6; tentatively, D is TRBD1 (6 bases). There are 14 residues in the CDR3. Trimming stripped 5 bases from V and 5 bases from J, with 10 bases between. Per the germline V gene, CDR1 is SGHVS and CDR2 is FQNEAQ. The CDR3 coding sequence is TGTGCCAGCAGCCGTGGGGGCCATAATTCACCCCTCCACTTT. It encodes CASSRGGHNSPLHF. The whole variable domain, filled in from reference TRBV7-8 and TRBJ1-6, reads GAGVSQSPRYKVAKRGQDVALRCDPISGHVSLFWYQQALGQGPEFLTYFQNEAQLDKSGLPSDRFFAERPEGSVSTLKIQRTQQEDSAVYLCASSRGGHNSPLHFGNGTRLTVT.

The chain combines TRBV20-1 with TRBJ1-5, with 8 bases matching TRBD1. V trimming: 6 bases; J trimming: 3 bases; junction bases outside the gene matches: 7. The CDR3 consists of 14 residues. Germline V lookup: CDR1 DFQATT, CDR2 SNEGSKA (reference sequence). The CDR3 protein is CSAPNRGVNQPQHF. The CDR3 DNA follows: TGCAGTGCCCCCAACAGGGGGGTCAATCAGCCCCAGCATTTT.

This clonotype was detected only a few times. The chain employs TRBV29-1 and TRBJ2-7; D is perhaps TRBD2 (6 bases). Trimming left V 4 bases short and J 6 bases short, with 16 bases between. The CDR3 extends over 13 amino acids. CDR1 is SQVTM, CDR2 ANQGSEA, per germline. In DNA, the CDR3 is TGCAGCGTTGCGCTAGCGTTATTCTCCGAGCAGTACTTC. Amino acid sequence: CSVALALFSEQYF.

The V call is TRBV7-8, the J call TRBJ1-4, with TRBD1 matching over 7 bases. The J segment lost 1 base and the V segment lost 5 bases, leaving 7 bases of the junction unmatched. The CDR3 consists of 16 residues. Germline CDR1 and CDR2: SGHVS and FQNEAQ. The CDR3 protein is CASSTRYRGTNEKLFF. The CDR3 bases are TGTGCCAGCAGCACACGATACAGGGGAACTAATGAAAAACTGTTTTTT. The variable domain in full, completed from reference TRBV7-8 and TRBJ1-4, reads GAGVSQSPRYKVAKRGQDVALRCDPISGHVSLFWYQQALGQGPEFLTYFQNEAQLDKSGLPSDRFFAERPEGSVSTLKIQRTQQEDSAVYLCASSTRYRGTNEKLFFGSGTQLSVL.

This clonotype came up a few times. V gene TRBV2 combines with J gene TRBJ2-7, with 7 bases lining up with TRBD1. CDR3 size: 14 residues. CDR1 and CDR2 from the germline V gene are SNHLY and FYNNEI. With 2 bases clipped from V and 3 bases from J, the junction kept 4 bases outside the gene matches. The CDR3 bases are TGTGCCAGCAGTGAACCCAGGGGGTTCTACGAGCAGTACTTC. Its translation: CASSEPRGFYEQYF.

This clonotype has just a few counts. CDR3 DNA: TGTGCCAGCAGTATAAACACTAGACCTTTGAAGACCCAGTACTTC. This codes for CASSINTRPLKTQYF. This chain connects TRBV7-9 to TRBJ2-5; possible D gene TRBD2, 5 bases. Germline values: CDR1 SEHNR, CDR2 FQNEAQ (reference sequence). CDR3 size: 15 residues. Trimming removed 6 bases at V and 6 bases at J, with 20 bases between.

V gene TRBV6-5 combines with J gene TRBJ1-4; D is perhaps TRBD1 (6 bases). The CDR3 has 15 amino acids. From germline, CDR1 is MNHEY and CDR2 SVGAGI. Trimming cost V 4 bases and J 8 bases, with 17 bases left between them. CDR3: CASSSPNLGQEKLFF. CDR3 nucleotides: TGTGCCAGCAGTTCCCCGAATTTAGGACAGGAAAAACTGTTTTTT.